The present entry profiles one TCR beta chain with its context. Its target is unknown. A read error may produce the germline difference seen at one junction end. This entry is derived from a study of tumor-infiltrating lymphocytes in primary liver carcinoma. In the study overall: Lesions, classed as T1-T3 N0M0, spanned roughly 4.2 to 11 cm across. Read depth, roughly 3.5 to 7.5 million productive TCRbeta reads, did not differ significantly between tissues. Notes on the study in general: Paired tumor-adjacent and tumor-blood samples overlapped less than tumor region pairs did.

The investigators made TCR beta cDNA from around 530 ng total RNA, using a constant-region primer. ARM-PCR, slightly modified, supplied the TCR beta libraries through three nested multiplex PCR rounds. A C-beta reverse primer and TRBV1-TRBV30 forward primers served in each of the first two PCR rounds, at 10 cycles apiece. TCRdb re-derived calls from the multiplex PCR reads in MiXCR, one entry per CDR3 protein. The sample shows about 64,000 distinct CDR3 sequences, roughly two thirds of them seen only once. Per germline, CDR1 MDHEN and CDR2 SYDVKM. This CDR3 region has 13 residues. Both RNA and DNA were isolated together from around 18-30 mg of bulk tissue that had not been sorted.

The rearrangement joins TRBV28 to TRBJ1-2; 8 nucleotides align to TRBD1. The TCR sequence derives from a man aged 40-49 years with primary liver carcinoma and hepatitis B virus infection. The sequenced sample consisted of liver tumor tissue from sampling region 4. The sample's subset: tumor region T4, right-lateral pole. For the CDR3, the DNA is TGTGCCAGCAGCGTTGGACAGGGAGGCGGCTACATCTTC. It is translated as CASSVGQGGGYIF.